This is a list of T cell receptor beta chains from one sample in a study of neurological immune-mediated disorders. From the 5' RACE reads, TCRdb called clonotypes with MiXCR, one entry per CDR3 protein. The sample shows 50,000 to 55,000 distinct CDR3 sequences, 3% to 4% of them seen only once. The sample comprised PBMCs. These receptors all come from a man aged 55 to 69 with multiple sclerosis. The CDR3 runs from the conserved cysteine through the conserved F or W. Each record gives: D gene, J gene, V gene, clone size, CDR3 DNA, CDR3 protein. A D gene is named only where the DNA matches it firmly. Clone size is shown for a subset of rows, as once, few, many or a class of expanded clone.

d_gene: -
j_gene: TRBJ1-1
v_gene: TRBV3-1
abundance: many
CDR3nt: TGTGCCAGCAGCCGGGTGGGGGCGGGTGAAGCTTTCTTT
CDR3aa: CASSRVGAGEAFF

d_gene: -
j_gene: TRBJ2-2
v_gene: TRBV6-1
abundance: many
CDR3nt: TGTGCCAGCAACACGAGGAACACCGGGGAGCTGTTTTTT
CDR3aa: CASNTRNTGELFF

d_gene: TRBD2
j_gene: TRBJ2-1
v_gene: TRBV29-1
abundance: many
CDR3nt: TGCAGCGTTGACTCGCCGACTAGCGGGCGATACAATGAGCAGTTCTTC
CDR3aa: CSVDSPTSGRYNEQFF

d_gene: TRBD2
j_gene: TRBJ2-3
v_gene: TRBV20-1
abundance: many
CDR3nt: TGCAGTGCTAGCCCCCCTCTCGGAGCGGGAGGGACAGATACGCAGTATTTT
CDR3aa: CSASPPLGAGGTDTQYF

d_gene: TRBD1
j_gene: TRBJ2-2
v_gene: TRBV5-1
abundance: many
CDR3nt: TGCGCCAGCAGGTTGCAGGGGGACACCGGGGAGCTGTTTTTT
CDR3aa: CASRLQGDTGELFF

d_gene: -
j_gene: TRBJ2-1
v_gene: TRBV12-3/TRBV12-4
abundance: -
CDR3nt: TGTGCTAGCAGCCTAACAGGGAACAATGAGCAGTTCTTC
CDR3aa: CASSLTGNNEQFF

d_gene: -
j_gene: TRBJ2-5
v_gene: TRBV18
abundance: many
CDR3nt: TGTGCGACCTCGGGAGAGACCCAGTACTTC
CDR3aa: CATSGETQYF

d_gene: TRBD2
j_gene: TRBJ2-3
v_gene: TRBV18
abundance: many
CDR3nt: TGTGCCAGCTCGACTACTAGCGCTCCTCGGGATACGCAGTATTTT
CDR3aa: CASSTTSAPRDTQYF

d_gene: -
j_gene: TRBJ2-7
v_gene: TRBV5-1
abundance: few
CDR3nt: TGCGCCAGCAGCTTGGTCGGGGCCCCGAGCGAGCAGTACTTC
CDR3aa: CASSLVGAPSEQYF

d_gene: -
j_gene: TRBJ2-1
v_gene: TRBV12-3/TRBV12-4
abundance: many
CDR3nt: TGTGCCAGCACCCTGAGGGAAGGCAATGAGCAGTTCTTC
CDR3aa: CASTLREGNEQFF

d_gene: TRBD1
j_gene: TRBJ2-3
v_gene: TRBV29-1
abundance: large
CDR3nt: TGCAGCGTTGAGTTACCCCGGACAGGGGGGCTTACAGATACGCAGTATTTT
CDR3aa: CSVELPRTGGLTDTQYF

d_gene: TRBD1
j_gene: TRBJ1-4
v_gene: TRBV7-8
abundance: many
CDR3nt: TGTGCCAGCAGCGCAGGGGGGGCATCTAATGAAAAACTGTTTTTT
CDR3aa: CASSAGGASNEKLFF

d_gene: -
j_gene: TRBJ2-1
v_gene: TRBV20-1
abundance: many
CDR3nt: TGCAGTGTTCAGAGATTTAGCTCCTACAATGAGCAGTTCTTC
CDR3aa: CSVQRFSSYNEQFF

d_gene: TRBD1
j_gene: TRBJ1-1
v_gene: TRBV7-2
abundance: many
CDR3nt: TGTGCCAGCAGCTTACTCGACAGGGGAGAAGCTTTCTTT
CDR3aa: CASSLLDRGEAFF

d_gene: TRBD1
j_gene: TRBJ2-7
v_gene: TRBV20-1
abundance: many
CDR3nt: TGCAGTGCCGAGGGACAGTCCTACGAGCAGTACTTC
CDR3aa: CSAEGQSYEQYF

d_gene: -
j_gene: TRBJ1-5
v_gene: TRBV15
abundance: once
CDR3nt: TGTGCCACCAGCAGAGCAGGGTACCAGCCCCAGCATTTT
CDR3aa: CATSRAGYQPQHF

d_gene: -
j_gene: TRBJ2-7
v_gene: TRBV7-9
abundance: few
CDR3nt: TGTGCCAGCAGCTTAGCCATCGGGGTCTACGAGCAGTACTTC
CDR3aa: CASSLAIGVYEQYF

d_gene: TRBD1
j_gene: TRBJ2-1
v_gene: TRBV10-3
abundance: many
CDR3nt: TGTGCCATCAGTGCCGGGACAGTCTACAATGAGCAGTTCTTC
CDR3aa: CAISAGTVYNEQFF

d_gene: -
j_gene: TRBJ2-7
v_gene: TRBV6-6
abundance: many
CDR3nt: TGTGCCAGCAGTTACGGAGGGCCAACCAAGTTCGAGCAGTACTTC
CDR3aa: CASSYGGPTKFEQYF

d_gene: TRBD2
j_gene: TRBJ2-3
v_gene: TRBV20-1
abundance: many
CDR3nt: TGCAGTGCTAGCGGAGCGGGGGGAACAGATACGCAGTATTTT
CDR3aa: CSASGAGGTDTQYF

d_gene: -
j_gene: TRBJ2-7
v_gene: TRBV25-1
abundance: -
CDR3nt: TGTGCCAGCAGTGAATTCGGCCGGGGTTCGTACGAGCAGTACTTC
CDR3aa: CASSEFGRGSYEQYF

d_gene: TRBD1
j_gene: TRBJ2-2
v_gene: TRBV20-1
abundance: many
CDR3nt: TGCAGTGCTAGAGATTTAGGGACAGCTCTATCCGGGGAGCTGTTTTTT
CDR3aa: CSARDLGTALSGELFF

d_gene: TRBD1
j_gene: TRBJ1-2
v_gene: TRBV20-1
abundance: many
CDR3nt: TGCAGTGCTCGGGGGGGGGACAGGGGCACCTTC
CDR3aa: CSARGGDRGTF

d_gene: -
j_gene: TRBJ2-7
v_gene: TRBV6-6
abundance: many
CDR3nt: TGTGCCAGCAGGCAGGGGGGAACCTACGAGCAGTACTTC
CDR3aa: CASRQGGTYEQYF

d_gene: TRBD1
j_gene: TRBJ2-1
v_gene: TRBV14
abundance: many
CDR3nt: TGTGCCAGCAGCCAATCAACAGGGGCGGTTAAGCAGTTCTTC
CDR3aa: CASSQSTGAVKQFF

d_gene: -
j_gene: TRBJ2-7
v_gene: TRBV11-2
abundance: few
CDR3nt: TGTGCCAGCAGCTTAGACCTGGGTACCTACGAGCAGTACTTC
CDR3aa: CASSLDLGTYEQYF

d_gene: -
j_gene: TRBJ1-1
v_gene: TRBV2
abundance: few
CDR3nt: TGTGCCAGCAACCCCAACAGGGACTCTGAAGCTTTCTTT
CDR3aa: CASNPNRDSEAFF

d_gene: -
j_gene: TRBJ1-6
v_gene: TRBV20-1
abundance: many
CDR3nt: TGCAGTGCTGGACTGCCACTTAATTCACCCCTCCACTTT
CDR3aa: CSAGLPLNSPLHF

d_gene: -
j_gene: TRBJ2-7
v_gene: TRBV7-8
abundance: many
CDR3nt: TGTGCCAGCAGCTACCCTGAACTAGCTTCTTCCTACGAGCAGTACTTC
CDR3aa: CASSYPELASSYEQYF

d_gene: -
j_gene: TRBJ2-5
v_gene: TRBV7-2
abundance: many
CDR3nt: TGTGCCAGCAGCTCTGGACATCAAGAGACCCAGTACTTC
CDR3aa: CASSSGHQETQYF

d_gene: -
j_gene: TRBJ1-1
v_gene: TRBV27
abundance: -
CDR3nt: TGTGCCAGCACCCCCTTTGGGTCGAACACTGAAGCTTTCTTT
CDR3aa: CASTPFGSNTEAFF

d_gene: TRBD1
j_gene: TRBJ2-1
v_gene: TRBV12-3/TRBV12-4
abundance: many
CDR3nt: TGTGCCAGCAGTTTAGTGGACAGGGGGCTTGGTGAGCAGTTCTTC
CDR3aa: CASSLVDRGLGEQFF

d_gene: TRBD1
j_gene: TRBJ2-1
v_gene: TRBV18
abundance: many
CDR3nt: TGTGCCAGCTCCCCGGGACAGGGAACCCTTTGGCAGTTCTTC
CDR3aa: CASSPGQGTLWQFF

d_gene: TRBD1
j_gene: TRBJ1-2
v_gene: TRBV6-5
abundance: many
CDR3nt: TGTGCCAGCAGTCGTTCAGGGGGTGACTACACCTTC
CDR3aa: CASSRSGGDYTF

d_gene: -
j_gene: TRBJ1-1
v_gene: TRBV6-2/TRBV6-3
abundance: many
CDR3nt: TGTGCCAGCAGTAAGGGACAAAGGAACACTGAAGCTTTCTTT
CDR3aa: CASSKGQRNTEAFF